This TCR beta chain stems from a study of blood T cell repertoires in COVID-19. Across the whole study: The samples span acute and convalescent COVID-19 from the United States, Italy and Spain. PBMCs, B-cell-depleted T cells, or T cells were the source of the cDNA or gDNA that made up the material.

The protocol was immunoSEQ multiplex PCR, while the TCRdb copy is restricted to in-frame clones and leaves out a portion. This table has about 180,000 clones, about 81% appearing once. CDR3 length: 14 residues. Unmatched junction bases numbered 8, after V lost 6 bases and J lost 4 bases. Germline V gene lookup returns CDR1 SQVTM and CDR2 ANQGSEA. Specimen: peripheral blood. This TCR was sampled from a woman of 80 years or more with COVID-19, enrolled during active disease. The J gene is TRBJ1-3, the V gene TRBV29-1, with TRBD1 identical over 8 bases. CDR3 nucleotide sequence: TGCAGCGTAGGAGGGGACAGGCTGGGAAACACCATATATTTT. This gives the protein CSVGGDRLGNTIYF. The full variable domain, its missing parts supplied by reference TRBV29-1 and TRBJ1-3, is SAVISQKPSRDICQRGTSLTIQCQVDSQVTMMFWYRQQPGQSLTLIATANQGSEATYESGFVIDKFPISRPNLTFSTLTVSNMSPEDSSIYLCSVGGDRLGNTIYFGEGSWLTVV.